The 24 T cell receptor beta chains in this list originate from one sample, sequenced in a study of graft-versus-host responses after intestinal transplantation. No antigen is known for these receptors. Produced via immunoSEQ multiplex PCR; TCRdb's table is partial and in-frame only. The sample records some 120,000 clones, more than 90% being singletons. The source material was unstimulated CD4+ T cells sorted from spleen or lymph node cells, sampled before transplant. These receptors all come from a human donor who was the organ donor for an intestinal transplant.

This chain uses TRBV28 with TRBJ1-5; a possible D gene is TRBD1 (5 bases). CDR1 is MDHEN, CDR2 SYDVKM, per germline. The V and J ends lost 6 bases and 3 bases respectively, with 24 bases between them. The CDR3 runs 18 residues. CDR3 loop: CASSQGGARGSLNQPQHF. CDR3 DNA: TGTGCCAGCAGCCAGGGAGGGGCTCGGGGAAGTCTCAATCAGCCCCAGCATTTT.

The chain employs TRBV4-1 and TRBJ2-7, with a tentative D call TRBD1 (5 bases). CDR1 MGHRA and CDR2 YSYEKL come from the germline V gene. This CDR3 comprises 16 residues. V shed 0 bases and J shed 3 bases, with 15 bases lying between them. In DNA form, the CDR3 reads TGCGCCAGCAGCCAAGATTGGCCAGGGCGCGTCTACGAGCAGTACTTC. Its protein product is CASSQDWPGRVYEQYF.

The CDR3 here is CASSQGLASTYEQYF. The CDR3 nucleotides are TGTGCCAGCAGCCAAGGACTAGCTTCCACCTACGAGCAGTACTTC. The genes are TRBV11-3 and TRBJ2-7; 8 bases fit TRBD2. V lost 5 bases to trimming and J lost 2 bases; unmatched junction nucleotides: 8. This CDR3 has 15 amino acids. The V gene's germline CDR1 is SGHNT and CDR2 YENEEA. The full variable domain, completed using reference TRBV11-3 and TRBJ2-7, is EAGVVQSPRYKIIEKKQPVAFWCNPISGHNTLYWYLQNLGQGPELLIRYENEEAVDDSQLPKDRFSAERLKGVDSTLKIQPAELGDSAVYLCASSQGLASTYEQYFGPGTRLTVT.

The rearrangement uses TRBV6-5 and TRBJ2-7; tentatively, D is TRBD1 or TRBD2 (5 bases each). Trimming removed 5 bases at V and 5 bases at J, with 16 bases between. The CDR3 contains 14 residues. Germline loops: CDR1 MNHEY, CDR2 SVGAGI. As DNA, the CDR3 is TGTGCCAGCAGTCGGGTGGGACCCCTCCACGAGCAGTACTTC. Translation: CASSRVGPLHEQYF.

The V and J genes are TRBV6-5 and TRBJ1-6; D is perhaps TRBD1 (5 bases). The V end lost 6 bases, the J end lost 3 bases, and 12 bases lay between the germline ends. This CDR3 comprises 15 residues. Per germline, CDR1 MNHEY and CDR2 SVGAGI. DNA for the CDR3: TGTGCCAGCAGGCCGGACGGGGGCTATAATTCACCCCTCCACTTT. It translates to CASRPDGGYNSPLHF.

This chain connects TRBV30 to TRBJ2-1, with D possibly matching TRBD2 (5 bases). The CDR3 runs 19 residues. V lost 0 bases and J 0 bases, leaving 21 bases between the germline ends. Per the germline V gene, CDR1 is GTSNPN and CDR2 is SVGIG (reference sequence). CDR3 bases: TGTGCCTGGAGTGTACGTAGAGGGTGGGCGTCGAGCTCCTACAATGAGCAGTTCTTC. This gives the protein CAWSVRRGWASSSYNEQFF.

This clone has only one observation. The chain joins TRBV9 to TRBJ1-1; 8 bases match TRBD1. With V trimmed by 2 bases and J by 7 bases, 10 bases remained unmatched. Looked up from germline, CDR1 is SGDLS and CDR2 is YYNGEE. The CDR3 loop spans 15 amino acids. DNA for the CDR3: TGTGCCAGCAGCGTGGGGGACAGGCTCTTCGATGAAGCTTTCTTT. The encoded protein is CASSVGDRLFDEAFF.

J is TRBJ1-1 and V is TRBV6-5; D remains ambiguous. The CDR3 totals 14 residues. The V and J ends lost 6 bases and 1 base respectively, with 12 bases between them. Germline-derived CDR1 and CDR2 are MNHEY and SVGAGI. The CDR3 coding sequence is TGTGCCAGCAGAACCCAGCTCTCGAACACTGAAGCTTTCTTT. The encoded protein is CASRTQLSNTEAFF.

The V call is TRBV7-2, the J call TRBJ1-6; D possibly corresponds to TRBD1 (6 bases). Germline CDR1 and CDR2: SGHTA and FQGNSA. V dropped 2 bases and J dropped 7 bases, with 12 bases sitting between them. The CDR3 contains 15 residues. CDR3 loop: CASSLWGAENSPLHF. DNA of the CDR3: TGTGCCAGCAGCTTATGGGGGGCAGAAAATTCACCCCTCCACTTT.

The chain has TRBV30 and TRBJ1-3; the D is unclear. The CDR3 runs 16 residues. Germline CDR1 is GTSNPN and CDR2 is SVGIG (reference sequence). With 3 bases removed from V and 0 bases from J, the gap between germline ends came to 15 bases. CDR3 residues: CAWSPGIRHSGNTIYF. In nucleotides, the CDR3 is TGTGCCTGGAGCCCTGGTATCAGGCACTCTGGAAACACCATATATTTT.

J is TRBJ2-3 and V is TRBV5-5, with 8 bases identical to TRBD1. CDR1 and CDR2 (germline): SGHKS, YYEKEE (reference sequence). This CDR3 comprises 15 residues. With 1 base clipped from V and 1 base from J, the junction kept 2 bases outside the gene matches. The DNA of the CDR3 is TGTGCCAGCAGCTTGATGGGACAGGGCACAGATACGCAGTATTTT. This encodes CASSLMGQGTDTQYF.

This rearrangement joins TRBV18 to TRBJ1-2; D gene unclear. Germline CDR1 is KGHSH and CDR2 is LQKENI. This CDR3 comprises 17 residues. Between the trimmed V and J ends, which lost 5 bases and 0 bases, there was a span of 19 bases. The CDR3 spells CASSSSSGVTANYGYTF. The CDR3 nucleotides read TGTGCCAGCTCATCATCCTCCGGGGTAACAGCTAACTATGGCTACACCTTC.

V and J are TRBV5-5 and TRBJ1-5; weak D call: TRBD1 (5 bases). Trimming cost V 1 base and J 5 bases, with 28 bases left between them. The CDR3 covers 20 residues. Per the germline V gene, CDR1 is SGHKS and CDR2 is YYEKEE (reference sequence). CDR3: CASSLRAFTGRGFDDQPQHF. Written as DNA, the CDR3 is TGTGCCAGCAGCTTGCGGGCCTTCACGGGGCGTGGATTCGACGATCAGCCCCAGCATTTT.

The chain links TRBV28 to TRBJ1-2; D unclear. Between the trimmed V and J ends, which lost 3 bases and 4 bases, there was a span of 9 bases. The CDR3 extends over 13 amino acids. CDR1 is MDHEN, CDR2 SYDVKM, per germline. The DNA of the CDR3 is TGTGCCAGCAGTTTTGCAGCTCTCTATGGCTACACCTTC. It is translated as CASSFAALYGYTF.

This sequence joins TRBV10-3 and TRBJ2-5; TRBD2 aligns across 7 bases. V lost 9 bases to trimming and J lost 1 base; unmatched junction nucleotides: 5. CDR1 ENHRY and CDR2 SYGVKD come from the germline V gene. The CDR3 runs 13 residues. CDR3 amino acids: CAIARGVQETQYF. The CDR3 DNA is TGTGCCATAGCTCGGGGGGTCCAAGAGACCCAGTACTTC.

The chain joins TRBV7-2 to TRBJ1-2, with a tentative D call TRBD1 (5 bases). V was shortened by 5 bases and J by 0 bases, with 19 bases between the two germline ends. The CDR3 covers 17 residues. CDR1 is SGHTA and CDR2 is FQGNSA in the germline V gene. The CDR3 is CASSTSSGTTANYGYTF. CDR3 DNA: TGTGCCAGCAGCACGTCTTCCGGGACGACAGCTAACTATGGCTACACCTTC.

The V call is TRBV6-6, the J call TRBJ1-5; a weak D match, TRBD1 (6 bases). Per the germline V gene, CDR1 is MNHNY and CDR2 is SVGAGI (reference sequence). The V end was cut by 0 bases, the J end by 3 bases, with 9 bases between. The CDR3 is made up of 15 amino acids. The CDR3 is CASSYSQGTNQPQHF. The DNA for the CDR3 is TGTGCCAGCAGTTACTCACAGGGCACCAATCAGCCCCAGCATTTT.

CDR3 sequence (DNA): TGTGCCAGCACCCGTTTGGTGGGAGTCGCCGATGAGCAGTTCTTC. It translates to CASTRLVGVADEQFF. The V and J genes are TRBV5-8 and TRBJ2-1, with D possibly matching TRBD2 (5 bases). The CDR3 sequence is 15 residues long. Trimming cost V 6 bases and J 8 bases, with 21 bases left between them. CDR1 is SGHTS and CDR2 is YDEGEE in the germline V gene.

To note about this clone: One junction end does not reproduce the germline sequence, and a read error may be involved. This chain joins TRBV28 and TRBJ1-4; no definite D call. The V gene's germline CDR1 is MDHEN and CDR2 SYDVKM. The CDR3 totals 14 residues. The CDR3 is CANSLRSTNEKLFF. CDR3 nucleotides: TGTGCCAACAGTTTACGCTCAACTAATGAAAAACTGTTTTTT.

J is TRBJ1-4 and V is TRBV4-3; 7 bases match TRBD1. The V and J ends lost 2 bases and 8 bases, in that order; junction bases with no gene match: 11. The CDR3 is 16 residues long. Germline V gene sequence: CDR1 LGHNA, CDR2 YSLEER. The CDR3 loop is CASSQPSTGSNEKLFF. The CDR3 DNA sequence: TGCGCCAGCAGCCAACCTTCGACAGGGTCAAACGAAAAACTGTTTTTT.

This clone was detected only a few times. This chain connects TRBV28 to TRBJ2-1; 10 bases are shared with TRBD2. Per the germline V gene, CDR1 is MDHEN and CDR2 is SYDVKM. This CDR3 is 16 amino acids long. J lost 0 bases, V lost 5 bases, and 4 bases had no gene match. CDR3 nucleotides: TGTGCCAGCAGTCTAGCGGGAGTCAGCTCCTACAATGAGCAGTTCTTC. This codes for CASSLAGVSSYNEQFF.

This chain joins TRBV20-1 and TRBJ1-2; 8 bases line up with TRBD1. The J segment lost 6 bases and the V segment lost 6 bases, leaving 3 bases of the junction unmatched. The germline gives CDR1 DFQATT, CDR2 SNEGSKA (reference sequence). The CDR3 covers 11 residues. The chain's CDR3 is CSAQGAHGYTF. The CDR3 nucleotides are TGCAGTGCGCAGGGGGCGCATGGCTACACCTTC.

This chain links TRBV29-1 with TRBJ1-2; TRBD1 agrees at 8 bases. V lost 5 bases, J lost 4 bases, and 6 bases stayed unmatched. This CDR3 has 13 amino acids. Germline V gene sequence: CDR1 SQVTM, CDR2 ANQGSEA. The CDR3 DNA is TGCAGCGTTTCCCCACAGGGGGGCTATGGCTACACCTTC. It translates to CSVSPQGGYGYTF.

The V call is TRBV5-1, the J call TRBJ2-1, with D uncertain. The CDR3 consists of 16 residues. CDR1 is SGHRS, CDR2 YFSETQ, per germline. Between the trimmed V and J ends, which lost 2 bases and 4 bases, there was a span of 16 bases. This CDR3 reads CASSLRYGLEYNEQFF. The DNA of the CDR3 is TGCGCCAGCAGCTTAAGGTATGGGCTGGAATACAATGAGCAGTTCTTC.